This TCR beta chain was retrieved from a study of graft-versus-host responses after intestinal transplantation. TCRdb's copy holds only in-frame clones and misses some; the assay was immunoSEQ multiplex PCR. The sample lists roughly 9,900 clones, 90% to 95% occurring once. The length of the CDR3 is 14 residues. Germline V gives CDR1 LNHNV, CDR2 YYDKDF (reference sequence). V was clipped by 5 bases and J by 3 bases, with 14 bases between them. The sequence was collected from a human patient who received an intestinal transplant, so some T cells may come from the graft donor. This chain connects TRBV15 to TRBJ2-7; D gene uncertain. The sequenced sample was PBMCs, obtained 8 days after intestinal transplant. The CDR3 DNA sequence: TGTGCCACCAGCCGCCCCACCGAAAACTACGAGCAGTACTTC. Amino acids: CATSRPTENYEQYF.